This T cell receptor (beta chain) derives from a study of human T cells and chemical hapten exposure. Study background: After 6 days, upper back 0.01% DPC patch tests were scored. The patients, most of them female, presented with alopecia areata, totalis or universalis.

Germline V CDR1 and CDR2: MNHEY, SMNVEV (reference sequence). V was cut by 0 bases and J by 5 bases, with 13 bases left in between. This CDR3 comprises 15 residues. The time point was: patch test 1, 2 weeks after DPC sensitization. Treatment denoted: therapeutic diphenylcyclopropenone sensitization with weekly scalp DPC. Library preparation tagged each individual cDNA molecule with a unique molecular identifier. MiXCR, run by TCRdb on the RACE reads, gives a single entry per CDR3 protein. The sample has 65,000 to 80,000 distinct CDR3 sequences; around 10% are singletons. The starting material was whole blood, obtained in connection with sensitization to the hapten diphenylcyclopropenone (DPC). This receptor was obtained from a woman aged 50 to 60 with alopecia areata. Some clones in this sample may be carry-over from other donors' samples. The V call is TRBV27, the J call TRBJ1-1; tentatively, D is TRBD1 (6 bases). In DNA form, the CDR3 reads TGTGCCAGCAGTTTATCGAGGACAAGGGGGACTGAAGCTTTCTTT. Its protein is CASSLSRTRGTEAFF.